These T cell receptor beta chains were read from a single sample in a study of blood T cell repertoires in COVID-19. The table came from immunoSEQ multiplex PCR; TCRdb's copy has only in-frame clones and leaves some out. The sample has around 170,000 clones; around 80% are singletons. The sequencing input was peripheral blood. Every receptor here comes from a man aged 65 to 85 with active or convalescent COVID-19. Each CDR3 is given with its conserved first and last residue. D genes are given only for firm matches. Not every row has a clone size; where given, it reads once, few, many or a size class.

V gene	J gene	clone size	D gene	CDR3 DNA	CDR3 protein
TRBV15	TRBJ1-4	-	-	TGTGCCACCAGCAGAACCGGACGGACAGCAACTAATGAAAAACTGTTTTTT	CATSRTGRTATNEKLFF
TRBV29-1	TRBJ2-2	-	TRBD1	TGCAGCGTTGGGGGACAGGGACGGAGCGGGGAGCTGTTTTTT	CSVGGQGRSGELFF
TRBV19	TRBJ1-2	-	TRBD1	TGTGCCAGTAGTATCCGGACAGGGAGGGTTAACTATGGCTACACCTTC	CASSIRTGRVNYGYTF
TRBV27	TRBJ2-5	few	-	TGTGCCAGCAGTTCCCGACTAGGTAAAGAGACCCAGTACTTC	CASSSRLGKETQYF
TRBV30	TRBJ2-3	-	TRBD2	TGTGCCTGGAGTGTTATAAGACTAGCGGGGGTGATGGCTAGCACAGATACGCAGTATTTT	CAWSVIRLAGVMASTDTQYF
TRBV20-1	TRBJ1-5	-	-	TGCAGTGCTAGTTTGAGGGGGACGGGCAATCAGCCCCAGCATTTT	CSASLRGTGNQPQHF
TRBV25-1	TRBJ1-1	-	-	TGTGCCAGCATTAAACAGGAGAACACTGAAGCTTTCTTT	CASIKQENTEAFF
TRBV19	TRBJ2-7	once	TRBD1	TGTGCCAGTAGTATTAAAGGACAGGGCGTCGAGCAGTACTTC	CASSIKGQGVEQYF
TRBV28	TRBJ1-5	once	-	TGTGCCACCGGAACAGGGAGCAAGCCCCAGCATTTT	CATGTGSKPQHF
TRBV2	TRBJ1-1	-	-	TGTGCCAGCAGCGCCACACAGACTGAAGCTTTCTTT	CASSATQTEAFF
TRBV19	TRBJ1-2	-	-	TGTGCCAGTAGTATAGATACCGGGACACCTAACTATGGCTACACCTTC	CASSIDTGTPNYGYTF
TRBV5-5	TRBJ2-7	-	TRBD1	TGTGCCAGCAGTCGTACGACAGGGGGCATTTTCGAGCAGTACTTC	CASSRTTGGIFEQYF
TRBV19	TRBJ1-3	-	-	TGTGCCAGTAGTATATGGGAGCCTGGAAACACCATATATTTT	CASSIWEPGNTIYF
TRBV18	TRBJ1-2	few	TRBD1	TGTGCCAGCTCGCGAGACCGGGACAGGGGGCCCCGTGCCTATGGCTACACCTTC	CASSRDRDRGPRAYGYTF
TRBV6-5	TRBJ1-1	-	TRBD1	TGTGCCAGCAGTACCCAGGGGGCCCCTGAAGCTTTCTTT	CASSTQGAPEAFF
TRBV19	TRBJ1-2	-	TRBD1	TGTGCCAGTAGTACCACCGGGACAGGGGGCAATGGCTACACCTTC	CASSTTGTGGNGYTF
TRBV5-4	TRBJ2-3	once	TRBD2	TGTGCCAGCAGCATGCGGACTAGCGGGGGCACAGATACGCAGTATTTT	CASSMRTSGGTDTQYF
TRBV27	TRBJ2-7	-	TRBD2	TGTGCCAGCAGTCCCACTAGCGCAAGCTCCTACGAGCAGTACTTC	CASSPTSASSYEQYF
TRBV6-2/TRBV6-3	TRBJ1-6	-	-	TGTGCCAGCAGTAGTTCGAGACAGACCGGGACTGAGAATTCACCCCTCCACTTT	CASSSSRQTGTENSPLHF
TRBV6-2/TRBV6-3	TRBJ2-1	-	-	TGTGCCAGCAGCAATCTAGCGAGCGGGAATGAGCAGTTCTTC	CASSNLASGNEQFF
TRBV5-4	TRBJ2-7	-	-	TGTGCCAGCAGCTTGGGGCTGGACTACTCCTACGAGCAGTACTTC	CASSLGLDYSYEQYF
TRBV7-9	TRBJ1-1	few	-	TGTGCCAGCAGTCGGGGACTGGGAGACACTGAAGCTTTCTTT	CASSRGLGDTEAFF
TRBV30	TRBJ2-3	-	TRBD1	TGTGCCTGGAGGCCCGGGACAGGGGTATCCCTTACGCAGTATTTT	CAWRPGTGVSLTQYF
TRBV7-2	TRBJ2-5	-	TRBD1	TGTGCCAGCAGCCCAGGGGGACAACCTCGAGCGACCCAGTACTTC	CASSPGGQPRATQYF
TRBV7-9	TRBJ1-1	-	-	TGTGCCAGCAGCCCAGCCTCGCGGGGTATCACTGAAGCTTTCTTT	CASSPASRGITEAFF
TRBV6-5	TRBJ1-5	once	-	TGTGCCAGTACTCTCTATAGCAATCAGCCCCAGCATTTT	CASTLYSNQPQHF
TRBV7-5	TRBJ2-7	few	-	TGTGCCAGAAGCTTAGTAAGTGTGGGATGGGGCAGGGCCCCCTACGAGCAGTACTTC	CARSLVSVGWGRAPYEQYF
TRBV12-3/TRBV12-4	TRBJ2-7	-	-	TGTGCCAGCCAAAAGGAGGGGTCCGAGCAGTACTTC	CASQKEGSEQYF
TRBV9	TRBJ1-4	-	-	TGTGCCAGCAGCCCTCGAGGACAGCCCGTCAATGAAAAACTGTTTTTT	CASSPRGQPVNEKLFF
TRBV7-2	TRBJ2-5	once	-	TGTGCCAGCAGAGCCGAAGAGACCCAGTACTTC	CASRAEETQYF
TRBV6-5	TRBJ1-2	few	-	TGTGCCAGCAGTTCCGATCAGGGAGGGAACTATGGCTACACCTTC	CASSSDQGGNYGYTF
TRBV28	TRBJ1-2	-	-	TGTGCCGGACGGGGTAACTATGGCTACACCTTC	CAGRGNYGYTF
TRBV30	TRBJ1-2	-	TRBD1	TGTGCCTGGAGTGCGACAGGGACTAACTATGGCTACACCTTC	CAWSATGTNYGYTF
TRBV14	TRBJ1-2	-	-	TGTGCCAGCAGCCAATTGAGTAGCCCCTATGGCTACACCTTC	CASSQLSSPYGYTF
TRBV21-1	TRBJ2-5	-	-	TGTGCCAGCCGGACTAGCGGTACGGAGACCCAGTACTTC	CASRTSGTETQYF
TRBV5-1	TRBJ2-3	-	-	TGCGCCAGCAGCTTGGCCGATCGTGCCACCGGAGATACGCAGTATTTT	CASSLADRATGDTQYF
TRBV10-3	TRBJ2-7	-	TRBD1	TGTGCCATCAGTGGGTTGTCAGGGGGCAACGAGCAGTACTTC	CAISGLSGGNEQYF
TRBV11-2	TRBJ2-3	-	TRBD2	TGTGCCAGCAGCTTACCTAGCGGAGGCACAGATACGCAGTATTTT	CASSLPSGGTDTQYF
TRBV6-5	TRBJ1-1	-	-	TGTGCCAGCAGTTACCCCGGGGAGAACACTGAAGCTTTCTTT	CASSYPGENTEAFF
TRBV6-2/TRBV6-3	TRBJ1-6	few	-	TGTGCCAGCAGTTACCCCCCGACAGGTGGTAATTCACCCCTCCACTTT	CASSYPPTGGNSPLHF
TRBV18	TRBJ1-1	-	TRBD1	TGTGCCAGCTCCAGGGACAGGGACGGACTAACTGAAGCTTTCTTT	CASSRDRDGLTEAFF
TRBV30	TRBJ1-2	-	-	TGTGCCTGGAGTGTTAAGGGGATTGGGTATGGCTACACCTTC	CAWSVKGIGYGYTF
TRBV5-6	TRBJ1-2	few	-	TGTGCCAGCAGCTTGCGGCAGGGGATAAATGGCTACACCTTC	CASSLRQGINGYTF
TRBV10-3	TRBJ2-1	-	TRBD2	TGTGCCATCAGTATGCTAGCGGGGGGTTTATCCTACAATGAGCAGTTCTTC	CAISMLAGGLSYNEQFF
TRBV30	TRBJ2-7	-	TRBD2	TGTGCCTGGTCCCCGGGGGGGACTAGCGGAGTCGAGCAGTACTTC	CAWSPGGTSGVEQYF
TRBV2	TRBJ2-3	-	-	TGTGCCAGCAGTGAATTGGACAACACAGATACGCAGTATTTT	CASSELDNTDTQYF